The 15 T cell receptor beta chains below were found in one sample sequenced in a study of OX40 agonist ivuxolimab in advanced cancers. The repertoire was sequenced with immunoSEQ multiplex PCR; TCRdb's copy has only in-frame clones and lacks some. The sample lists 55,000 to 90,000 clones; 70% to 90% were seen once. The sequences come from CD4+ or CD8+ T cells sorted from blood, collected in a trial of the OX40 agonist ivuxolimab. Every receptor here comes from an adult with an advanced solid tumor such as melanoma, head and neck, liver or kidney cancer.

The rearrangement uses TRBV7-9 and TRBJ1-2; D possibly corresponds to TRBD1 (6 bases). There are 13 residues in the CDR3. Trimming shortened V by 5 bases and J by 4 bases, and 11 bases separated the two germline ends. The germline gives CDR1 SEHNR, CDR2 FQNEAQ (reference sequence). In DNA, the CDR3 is TGTGCCAGCAGCCCACAGGGTAGCTATGGCTACACCTTC. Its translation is CASSPQGSYGYTF.

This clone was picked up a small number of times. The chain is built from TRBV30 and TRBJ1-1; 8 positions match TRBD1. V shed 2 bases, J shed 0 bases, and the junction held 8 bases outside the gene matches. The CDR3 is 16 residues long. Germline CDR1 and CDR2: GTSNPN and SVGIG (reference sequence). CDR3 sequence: CAWSNTAGGLNTEAFF. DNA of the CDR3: TGTGCCTGGAGTAATACCGCAGGGGGCCTGAACACTGAAGCTTTCTTT.

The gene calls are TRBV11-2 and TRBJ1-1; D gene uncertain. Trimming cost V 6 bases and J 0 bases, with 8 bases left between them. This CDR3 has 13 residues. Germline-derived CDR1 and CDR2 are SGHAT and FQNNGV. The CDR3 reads CASREHMNTEAFF. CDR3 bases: TGTGCCAGCAGGGAACATATGAACACTGAAGCTTTCTTT.

CDR3 region: CASSLDLAGGRTYEQYF. Here the CDR3 DNA reads TGCGCCAGCAGCTTGGACCTAGCGGGGGGCCGAACCTACGAGCAGTACTTC. This sequence joins TRBV5-1 and TRBJ2-7; 11 bases are shared with TRBD2. With V trimmed by 0 bases and J by 2 bases, 7 bases remained unmatched. The CDR3 is 17 amino acids. Germline-derived CDR1 and CDR2 are SGHRS and YFSETQ.

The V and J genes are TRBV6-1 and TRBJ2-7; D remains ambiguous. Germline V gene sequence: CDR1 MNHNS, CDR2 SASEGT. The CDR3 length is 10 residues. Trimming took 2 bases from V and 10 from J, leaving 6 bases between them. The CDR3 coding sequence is TGTGCCAGCAGTGAATGGGTCCAGTACTTC. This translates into CASSEWVQYF.

CDR3 loop: CASSLSLLTDTQYF. The CDR3 DNA reads as TGTGCCAGCAGCTTATCCCTCCTCACAGATACGCAGTATTTT. V is TRBV7-2 and J is TRBJ2-3; D ambiguous. The CDR3 is made up of 14 amino acids. V was cut by 2 bases and J by 2 bases, with 8 bases left in between. Germline CDR1 reads SGHTA; CDR2 reads FQGNSA.

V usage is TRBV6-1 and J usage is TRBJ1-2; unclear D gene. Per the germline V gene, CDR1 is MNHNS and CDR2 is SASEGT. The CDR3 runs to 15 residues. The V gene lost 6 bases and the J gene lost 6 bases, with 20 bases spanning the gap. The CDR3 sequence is CASSPLRADLDGYTF. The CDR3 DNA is TGTGCCAGCAGCCCCCTACGGGCGGACCTCGATGGCTACACCTTC.

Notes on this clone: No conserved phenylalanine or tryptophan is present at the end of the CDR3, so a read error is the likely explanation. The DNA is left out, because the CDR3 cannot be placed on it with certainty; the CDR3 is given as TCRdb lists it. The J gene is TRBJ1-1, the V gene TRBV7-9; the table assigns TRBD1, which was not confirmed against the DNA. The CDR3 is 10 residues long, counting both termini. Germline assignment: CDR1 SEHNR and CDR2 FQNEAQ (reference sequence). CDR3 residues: CASSFRQAVK.

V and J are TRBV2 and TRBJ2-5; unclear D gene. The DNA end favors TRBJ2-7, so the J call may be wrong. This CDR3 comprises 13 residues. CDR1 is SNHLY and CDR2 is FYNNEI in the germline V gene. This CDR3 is CASSESGVDEQYF. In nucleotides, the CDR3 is TGTGCCAGCAGTGAGTCTGGGGTCGACGAGCAGTACTTC.

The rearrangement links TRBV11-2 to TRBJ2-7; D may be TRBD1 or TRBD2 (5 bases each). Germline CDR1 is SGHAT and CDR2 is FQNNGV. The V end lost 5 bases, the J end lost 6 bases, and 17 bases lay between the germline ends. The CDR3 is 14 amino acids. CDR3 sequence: CASSLSPGPSEQYF. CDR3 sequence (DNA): TGTGCCAGCAGCCTTTCTCCGGGGCCCTCCGAGCAGTACTTC.

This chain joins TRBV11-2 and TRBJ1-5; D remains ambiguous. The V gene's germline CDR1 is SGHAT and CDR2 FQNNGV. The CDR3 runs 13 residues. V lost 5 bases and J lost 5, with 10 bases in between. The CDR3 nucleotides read TGTGCCAGCAGCCTCTACCAAGATCAGCCCCAGCATTTT. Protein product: CASSLYQDQPQHF.

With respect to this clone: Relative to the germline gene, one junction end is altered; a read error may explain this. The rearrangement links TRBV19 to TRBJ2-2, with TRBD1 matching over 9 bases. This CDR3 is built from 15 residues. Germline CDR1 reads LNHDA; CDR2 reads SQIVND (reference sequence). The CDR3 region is CASSPGTGNAGELFF. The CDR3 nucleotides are TGTGCCAGTAGTCCCGGGACAGGGAACGCCGGGGAGCTGTTTTTT.

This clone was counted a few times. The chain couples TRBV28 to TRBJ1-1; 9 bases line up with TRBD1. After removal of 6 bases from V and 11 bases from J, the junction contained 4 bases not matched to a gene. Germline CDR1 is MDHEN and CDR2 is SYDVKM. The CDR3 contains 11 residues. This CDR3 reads CASRVGQGAFF. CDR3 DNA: TGTGCCAGCAGGGTCGGACAGGGGGCTTTCTTT.

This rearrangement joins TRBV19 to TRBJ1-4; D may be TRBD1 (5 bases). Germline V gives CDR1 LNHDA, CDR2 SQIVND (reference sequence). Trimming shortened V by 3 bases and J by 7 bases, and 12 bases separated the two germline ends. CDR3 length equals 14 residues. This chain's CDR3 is CASSMFRQSEKLFF. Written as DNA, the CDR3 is TGTGCCAGTAGTATGTTTAGACAGAGTGAAAAACTGTTTTTT.

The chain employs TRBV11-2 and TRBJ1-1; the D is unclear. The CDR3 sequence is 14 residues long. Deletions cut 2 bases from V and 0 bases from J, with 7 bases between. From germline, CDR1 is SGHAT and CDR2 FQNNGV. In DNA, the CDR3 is TGTGCCAGCAGCTTAACAGCCATGAACACTGAAGCTTTCTTT. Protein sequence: CASSLTAMNTEAFF.